The 23 T cell receptor beta chains presented below share a single source sample, sequenced in a study of T cell responses to AZD1222 COVID-19 vaccine. Clones were sequenced by immunoSEQ multiplex PCR, and TCRdb holds only the in-frame ones, with some missing. The sample has about 120,000 clones; about nine tenths are singletons. Sequenced material: peripheral blood, taken 28 days after the second AZD1222 dose. All receptors come from an adult who received the AZD1222 COVID-19 vaccine.

The V and J genes are TRBV23-1 and TRBJ2-7; 13 bases match TRBD2. TRBV23-1 is identified as an open reading frame with a role that is uncertain. After removal of 6 bases from V and 2 bases from J, the junction contained 13 bases not matched to a gene. The CDR3 sequence is 18 residues long. CDR3 amino acids: CASSPRTSGGKIPYEQYF. CDR3 in DNA: TGCGCCAGCAGCCCCCGGACTAGCGGGGGTAAAATCCCCTACGAGCAGTACTTC.

This chain joins TRBV7-9 and TRBJ1-1, with TRBD1 matching over 9 bases. CDR1 and CDR2 from the germline V gene are SEHNR and FQNEAQ (reference sequence). CDR3 length: 14 residues. V was pared by 6 bases and J by 7 bases, with 9 bases of the junction left unmatched. CDR3 DNA: TGTGCCAGCAGGTCGTACAGGGGGCCTAATGAAGCTTTCTTT. Translated: CASRSYRGPNEAFF.

V usage is TRBV7-3 and J usage is TRBJ1-1, with a tentative D call TRBD1 (6 bases). V was trimmed by 4 bases and J by 2 bases, leaving 8 bases between them. This CDR3 is 13 amino acids long. Germline loops: CDR1 SGHTA, CDR2 FQGTGA. The CDR3 protein is CASSSGANTEAFF. CDR3 sequence (DNA): TGTGCCAGCAGCTCGGGGGCTAACACTGAAGCTTTCTTT.

The chain joins TRBV27 to TRBJ1-6; D gene ambiguous. This CDR3 region has 16 residues. V lost 3 bases, J lost 5 bases, and 14 bases lay in between. Germline CDR1 MNHEY, CDR2 SMNVEV (reference sequence). The DNA of the CDR3 is TGTGCCAGCAGTTTCCTGGCTGGGAGGAATAATTCACCCCTCCACTTT. This sequence encodes CASSFLAGRNNSPLHF.

The chain recombines TRBV7-3 with TRBJ2-5, with TRBD1 matching over 12 bases. From germline, CDR1 is SGHTA and CDR2 FQGTGA. The CDR3 sequence is 17 residues long. V shed 0 bases and J 4 bases; nucleotides not matched to a gene: 6. CDR3 residues: CASSLTGQGAAGETQYF. The CDR3 bases are TGTGCCAGCAGCTTAACGGGACAGGGGGCAGCAGGAGAGACCCAGTACTTC.

The rearrangement uses TRBV7-9 and TRBJ2-7; tentatively, D is TRBD2 (6 bases). Germline CDR1 reads SEHNR; CDR2 reads FQNEAQ (reference sequence). The CDR3 extends over 14 amino acids. The V end lost 0 bases, the J end lost 4 bases, and 10 bases lay between the germline ends. The CDR3: CASSLAGGTYEQYF. In DNA, the CDR3 is TGTGCCAGCAGCTTAGCCGGGGGAACGTACGAGCAGTACTTC.

This clone has only a few counts. The chain is built from TRBV30 and TRBJ1-6, with D uncertain. CDR1 GTSNPN and CDR2 SVGIG come from the germline V gene (reference sequence). V shed 4 bases and J shed 6 bases, with 10 bases lying between them. CDR3 size: 13 residues. CDR3 in amino acids: CAWTQQINSPLHF. In DNA, the CDR3 is TGTGCCTGGACCCAACAAATTAATTCACCCCTCCACTTT.

This chain uses TRBV6-1 with TRBJ2-3; D unresolved. In germline, CDR1 is MNHNS, CDR2 SASEGT. This CDR3 is 16 amino acids long. V lost 4 bases to trimming and J lost 0 bases, with 14 bases between them. This CDR3 reads CASSGTTTSSTDTQYF. CDR3 nucleotides: TGTGCCAGCAGTGGGACCACCACTTCTAGCACAGATACGCAGTATTTT.

The chain employs TRBV28 and TRBJ1-5; 7 nucleotides match TRBD1. The germline CDR1 and CDR2 sequences are MDHEN and SYDVKM. This CDR3 has 14 amino acids. The V segment lost 5 bases and the J segment 6 bases; nucleotides outside the gene matches: 7. The CDR3 sequence: CASSPDREAQPQHF. The DNA of the CDR3 is TGTGCCAGCAGTCCCGACAGGGAGGCTCAGCCCCAGCATTTT.

The chain couples TRBV5-4 to TRBJ2-7; tentative D call: TRBD2 (6 bases). Germline V gives CDR1 SGHNT, CDR2 YYREEE (reference sequence). The CDR3 is 15 residues long. V dropped 4 bases and J dropped 1 base, with 15 bases sitting between them. The CDR3 sequence: CASSATGTPSYEQYF. In nucleotides, the CDR3 is TGTGCCAGCAGCGCAACCGGGACTCCATCCTACGAGCAGTACTTC.

In nucleotides, the CDR3 is TGTGCCAGCTCGGGGCAGGGGGATGCTCGGACTGAAGCTTTCTTT. It is translated as CASSGQGDARTEAFF. The chain is built from TRBV28 and TRBJ1-1, with 7 positions matching TRBD1. The germline V gene has CDR1 MDHEN and CDR2 SYDVKM. The J segment lost 5 bases and the V segment lost 8 bases, leaving 14 bases of the junction unmatched. The CDR3 is made up of 15 amino acids.

The gene calls are TRBV7-9 and TRBJ1-1, with D hard to call. Germline V CDR1 and CDR2: SEHNR, FQNEAQ (reference sequence). The CDR3 extends over 13 amino acids. Trimming stripped 2 bases from V and 5 bases from J, with 9 bases between. The CDR3 DNA reads TGTGCCAGCAGCTTATTGCAGTCAACTGAAGCTTTCTTT. Translating gives CASSLLQSTEAFF.

This chain joins TRBV30 and TRBJ1-1, with D possibly matching TRBD1 (6 bases). Germline V gene data show CDR1 as GTSNPN and CDR2 as SVGIG (reference sequence). The CDR3 runs to 15 residues. V gave up 3 bases and J gave up 2 bases, with 16 bases separating them. CDR3 in amino acids: CAWSSPGGANTEAFF. The CDR3 DNA is TGTGCCTGGAGCTCTCCTGGGGGCGCAAACACTGAAGCTTTCTTT.

The rearrangement links TRBV28 to TRBJ2-5, with 16 bases aligning to TRBD2. V gave up 6 bases and J gave up 0 bases; unmatched junction bases: 7. Germline V gene data show CDR1 as MDHEN and CDR2 as SYDVKM. This CDR3 has 18 residues. The CDR3 sequence: CASRGLAGGIVYQETQYF. CDR3 nucleotide sequence: TGTGCCAGCAGGGGACTAGCGGGGGGGATCGTTTACCAAGAGACCCAGTACTTC.

The chain couples TRBV19 to TRBJ1-1; D gene uncertain. Trimming removed 3 bases at V and 6 bases at J, with 23 bases between. This CDR3 spans 17 amino acids. Germline assignment: CDR1 LNHDA and CDR2 SQIVND (reference sequence). This chain's CDR3 is CASSIEDRRPERAEAFF. The CDR3, as DNA: TGTGCCAGTAGTATCGAGGACCGGCGGCCGGAGAGGGCTGAAGCTTTCTTT.

The CDR3 spells CASRFENLSYEQYF. CDR3 DNA: TGTGCCAGCAGGTTTGAGAACCTCTCCTACGAGCAGTACTTC. The chain employs TRBV6-5 and TRBJ2-7; D is unresolved. V was clipped by 6 bases and J by 0 bases, with 12 bases between them. The CDR3 is made up of 14 amino acids. In germline, CDR1 is MNHEY, CDR2 SVGAGI.

The V gene is TRBV7-2, the J gene TRBJ2-7; 7 nucleotides line up with TRBD2. The germline CDR1 and CDR2 sequences are SGHTA and FQGNSA. The CDR3 length is 14 residues. The V gene end was trimmed by 11 bases and the J gene end by 3 bases; junction bases not matched to a gene: 13. For the CDR3, the DNA is TGTGCCTCCCTGAGGGGAGGGCTGGACTACGAGCAGTACTTC. Its protein is CASLRGGLDYEQYF. Full variable domain (missing parts from reference TRBV7-2 and TRBJ2-7): GAGVSQSPSNKVTEKGKDVELRCDPISGHTALYWYRQSLGQGLEFLIYFQGNSAPDKSGLPSDRFSAERTGGSVSTLTIQRTQQEDSAVYLCASLRGGLDYEQYFGPGTRLTVT.

V and J are TRBV19 and TRBJ1-2; tentatively, D is TRBD1 (5 bases). Deletions cut 1 base from V and 8 bases from J, with 5 bases between. The CDR3 totals 11 residues. The germline V gene has CDR1 LNHDA and CDR2 SQIVND (reference sequence). For the CDR3, the DNA is TGTGCCAGTAGTATAGCAGGGGGCTACACCTTC. It translates to CASSIAGGYTF.

J is TRBJ1-2 and V is TRBV7-2; unclear D gene. This CDR3 region has 15 residues. Germline V gives CDR1 SGHTA, CDR2 FQGNSA. V lost 5 bases to trimming and J lost 1 base, with 14 bases between them. The DNA of the CDR3 is TGTGCCAGCAGCACAGAGGCGCGCCTTAACTATGGCTACACCTTC. Protein sequence: CASSTEARLNYGYTF.

This clone appeared a few times. The CDR3 DNA reads TGTGCCAGCAGTCAAGGGGGCGGAGGGGCCTACGAGCAGTACTTC. It codes for CASSQGGGGAYEQYF. This rearrangement joins TRBV27 to TRBJ2-7; a weak D match, TRBD1 (7 bases). V dropped 5 bases and J dropped 2 bases, with 16 bases sitting between them. Germline V gene sequence: CDR1 MNHEY, CDR2 SMNVEV (reference sequence). The CDR3 consists of 15 residues.

The chain employs TRBV7-2 and TRBJ1-2; TRBD1 is a possible D gene (5 bases). Germline values: CDR1 SGHTA, CDR2 FQGNSA. The CDR3 has 16 residues. V lost 5 bases and J lost 4, with 20 bases in between. This CDR3 reads CASSLGDRSKGYGYTF. CDR3 sequence (DNA): TGTGCCAGCAGCCTTGGGGACCGCTCGAAGGGCTATGGCTACACCTTC. Looking up the rest from reference TRBV7-2 and TRBJ1-2 gives the full variable domain: GAGVSQSPSNKVTEKGKDVELRCDPISGHTALYWYRQSLGQGLEFLIYFQGNSAPDKSGLPSDRFSAERTGGSVSTLTIQRTQQEDSAVYLCASSLGDRSKGYGYTFGSGTRLTVV.

The chain combines TRBV7-8 with TRBJ1-5, with no clear D. Trimming left V 5 bases short and J 0 bases short, with 8 bases between. There are 14 residues in the CDR3. The germline CDR1 and CDR2 sequences are SGHVS and FQNEAQ. The CDR3 reads CASSRGTSNQPQHF. CDR3 nucleotides: TGTGCCAGCAGCAGAGGAACTAGCAATCAGCCCCAGCATTTT.

The chain has TRBV27 and TRBJ1-2; D ambiguous. From germline, CDR1 is MNHEY and CDR2 SMNVEV (reference sequence). Trimming pared 5 bases from V and 4 bases from J, leaving 11 bases between. This CDR3 is built from 13 residues. The CDR3 DNA is TGTGCCAGCAGTCCATTGGGCGCCTATGGCTACACCTTC. This gives the protein CASSPLGAYGYTF.